What follows is one T cell receptor beta chain and its context. The antigen is undetermined. An immunoSEQ assay, version v3.0, was performed at survey level. Each sample aimed for roughly 35,000-50,000 sequenced T-cell genomes. Measured with immunoSEQ multiplex PCR; TCRdb has only the in-frame clones, and not every one. The data contain some 26,000 clones, approximately 78% of them seen just once; the ten biggest clones take up approximately 15%. The V gene's germline CDR1 is SGHDT and CDR2 YYEEEE. Trimming left V 4 bases short and J 2 bases short, with 17 bases between. The CDR3 runs to 16 residues. The sample originates from a study of long-term antiretroviral therapy in people with HIV. Study conclusions and caveats: Within the repertoire, clones expanded before ART were dominant at all time points. ART adherence was not documented, and neither viral resistance nor therapy changes had any data.

The receptor's source is a man in his fifties with HIV. This chain joins TRBV5-6 and TRBJ2-3; D is possibly TRBD2 (7 bases). This material consisted of unsorted PBMCs, taken 2.9 years after starting antiretroviral therapy. CDR3 protein: CASSEQGTTPTDTQYF. The DNA of the CDR3 is TGTGCCAGCAGCGAGCAGGGGACTACTCCCACAGATACGCAGTATTTT.